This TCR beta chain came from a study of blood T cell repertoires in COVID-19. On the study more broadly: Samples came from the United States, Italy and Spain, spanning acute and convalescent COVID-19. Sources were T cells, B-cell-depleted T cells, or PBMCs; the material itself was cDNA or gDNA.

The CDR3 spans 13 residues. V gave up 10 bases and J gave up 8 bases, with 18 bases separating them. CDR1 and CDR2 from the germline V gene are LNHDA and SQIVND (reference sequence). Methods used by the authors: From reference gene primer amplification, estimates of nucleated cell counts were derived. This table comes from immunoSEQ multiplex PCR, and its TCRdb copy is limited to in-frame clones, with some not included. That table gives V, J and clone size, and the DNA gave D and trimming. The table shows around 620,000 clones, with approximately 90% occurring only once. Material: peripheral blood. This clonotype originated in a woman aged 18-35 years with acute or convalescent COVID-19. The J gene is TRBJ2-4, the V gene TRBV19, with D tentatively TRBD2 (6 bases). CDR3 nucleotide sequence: TGTGCCACCATGGGAGGAGCAAGGGACATTCAGTACTTC. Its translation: CATMGGARDIQYF.